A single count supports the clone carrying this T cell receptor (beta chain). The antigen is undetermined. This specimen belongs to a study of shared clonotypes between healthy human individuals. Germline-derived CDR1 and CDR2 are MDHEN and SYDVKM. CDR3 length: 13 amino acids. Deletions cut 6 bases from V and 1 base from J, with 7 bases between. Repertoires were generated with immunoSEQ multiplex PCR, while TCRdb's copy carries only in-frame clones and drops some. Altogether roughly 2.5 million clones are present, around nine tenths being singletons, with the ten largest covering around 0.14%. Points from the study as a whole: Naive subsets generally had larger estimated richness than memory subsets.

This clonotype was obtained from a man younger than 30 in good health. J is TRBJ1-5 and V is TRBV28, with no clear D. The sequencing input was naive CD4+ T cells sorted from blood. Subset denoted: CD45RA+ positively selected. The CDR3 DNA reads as TGTGCCAGCAGGCGGAGGAGCAATCAGCCCCAGCATTTT. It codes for CASRRRSNQPQHF.